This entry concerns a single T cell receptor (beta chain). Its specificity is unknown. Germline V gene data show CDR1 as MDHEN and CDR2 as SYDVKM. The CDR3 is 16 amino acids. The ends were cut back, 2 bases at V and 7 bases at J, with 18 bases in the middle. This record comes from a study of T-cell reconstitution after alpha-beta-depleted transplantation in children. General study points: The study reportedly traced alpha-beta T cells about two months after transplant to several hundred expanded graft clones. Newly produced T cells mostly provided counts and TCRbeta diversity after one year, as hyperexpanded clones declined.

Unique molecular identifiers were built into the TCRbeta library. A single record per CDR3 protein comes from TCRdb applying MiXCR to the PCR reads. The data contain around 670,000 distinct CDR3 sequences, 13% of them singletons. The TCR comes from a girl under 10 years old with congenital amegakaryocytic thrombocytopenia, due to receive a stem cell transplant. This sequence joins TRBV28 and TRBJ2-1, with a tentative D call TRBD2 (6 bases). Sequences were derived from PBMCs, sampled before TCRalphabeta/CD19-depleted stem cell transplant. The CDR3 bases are TGTGCCAGCAGTTTAAAAGGCGGGATCTTTGGTAATGAGCAGTTCTTC. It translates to CASSLKGGIFGNEQFF.